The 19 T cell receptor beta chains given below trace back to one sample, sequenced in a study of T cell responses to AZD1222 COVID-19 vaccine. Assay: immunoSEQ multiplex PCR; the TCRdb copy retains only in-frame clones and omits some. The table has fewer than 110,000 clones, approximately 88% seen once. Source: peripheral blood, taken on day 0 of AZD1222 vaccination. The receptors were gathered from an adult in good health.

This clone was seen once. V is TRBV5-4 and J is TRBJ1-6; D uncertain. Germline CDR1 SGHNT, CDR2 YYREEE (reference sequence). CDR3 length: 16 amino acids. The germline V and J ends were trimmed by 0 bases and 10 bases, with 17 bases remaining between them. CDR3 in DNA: TGTGCCAGCAGCTTGGCCGGCGGCGGTCTGCGGTCACCCCTCCACTTT. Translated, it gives CASSLAGGGLRSPLHF.

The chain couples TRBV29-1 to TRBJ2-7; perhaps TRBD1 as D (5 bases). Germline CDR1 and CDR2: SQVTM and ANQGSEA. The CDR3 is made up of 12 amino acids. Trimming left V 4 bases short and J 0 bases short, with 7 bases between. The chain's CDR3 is CSVVTDSYEQYF. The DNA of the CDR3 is TGCAGCGTTGTGACAGACTCCTACGAGCAGTACTTC.

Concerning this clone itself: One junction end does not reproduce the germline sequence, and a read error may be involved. CDR3 loop: CASSSWGGRNSF. Written as DNA, the CDR3 is TGTGCCAGCAGCTCCTGGGGCGGACGGAATTCCTTC. The chain carries TRBV11-3 and TRBJ1-2, with D perhaps matching TRBD1 (5 bases). The CDR3 is 12 residues long. Germline CDR1 SGHNT, CDR2 YENEEA.

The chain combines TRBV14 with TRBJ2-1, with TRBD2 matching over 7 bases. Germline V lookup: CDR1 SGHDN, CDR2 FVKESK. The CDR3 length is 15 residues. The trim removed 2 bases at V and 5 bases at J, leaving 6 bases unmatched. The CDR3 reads CASSQSASGDNEQFF. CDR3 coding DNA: TGTGCCAGCAGCCAAAGTGCCAGCGGGGACAATGAGCAGTTCTTC.

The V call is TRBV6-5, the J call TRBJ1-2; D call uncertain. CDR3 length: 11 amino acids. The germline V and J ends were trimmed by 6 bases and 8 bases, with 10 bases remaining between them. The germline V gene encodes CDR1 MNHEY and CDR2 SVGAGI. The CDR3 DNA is TGTGCCAGCAGCCCCCCCGGGGGCTACACCTTC. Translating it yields CASSPPGGYTF.

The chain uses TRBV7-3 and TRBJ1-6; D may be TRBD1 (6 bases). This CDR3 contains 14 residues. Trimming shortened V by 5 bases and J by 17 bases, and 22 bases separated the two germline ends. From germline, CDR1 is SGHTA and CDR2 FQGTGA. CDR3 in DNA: TGTGCCAGCAGCCCCGGGGGCAAGGGAGCTCCCGTCCACTTT. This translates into CASSPGGKGAPVHF.

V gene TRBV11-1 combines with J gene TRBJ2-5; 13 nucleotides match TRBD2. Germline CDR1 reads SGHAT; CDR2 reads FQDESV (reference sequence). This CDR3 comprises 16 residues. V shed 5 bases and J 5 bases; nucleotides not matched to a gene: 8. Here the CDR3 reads CASSLRLAGGGETQYF. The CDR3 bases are TGTGCCAGCAGCCTCCGACTAGCGGGAGGAGGGGAGACCCAGTACTTC.

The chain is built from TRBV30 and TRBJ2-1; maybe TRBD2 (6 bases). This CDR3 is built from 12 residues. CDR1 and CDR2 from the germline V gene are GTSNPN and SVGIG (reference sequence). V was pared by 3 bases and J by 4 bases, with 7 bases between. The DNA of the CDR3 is TGTGCCTGGAGGGGGGGATACAATGAGCAGTTCTTC. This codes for CAWRGGYNEQFF.

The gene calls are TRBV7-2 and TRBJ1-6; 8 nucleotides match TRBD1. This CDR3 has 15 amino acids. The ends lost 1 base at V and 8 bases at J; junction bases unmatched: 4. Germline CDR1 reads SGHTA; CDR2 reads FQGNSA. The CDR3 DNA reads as TGTGCCAGCAGCTTAGGGACAGGGTGGGATTCACCCCTCCACTTT. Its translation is CASSLGTGWDSPLHF. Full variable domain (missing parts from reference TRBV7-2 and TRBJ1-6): GAGVSQSPSNKVTEKGKDVELRCDPISGHTALYWYRQSLGQGLEFLIYFQGNSAPDKSGLPSDRFSAERTGGSVSTLTIQRTQQEDSAVYLCASSLGTGWDSPLHFGNGTRLTVT.

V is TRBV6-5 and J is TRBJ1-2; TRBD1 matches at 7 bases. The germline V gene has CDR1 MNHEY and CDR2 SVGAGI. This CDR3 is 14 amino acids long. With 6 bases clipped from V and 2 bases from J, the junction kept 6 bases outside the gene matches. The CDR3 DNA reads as TGTGCCAGCAGGCCTACAGGGGAGAACTATGGCTACACCTTC. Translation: CASRPTGENYGYTF.

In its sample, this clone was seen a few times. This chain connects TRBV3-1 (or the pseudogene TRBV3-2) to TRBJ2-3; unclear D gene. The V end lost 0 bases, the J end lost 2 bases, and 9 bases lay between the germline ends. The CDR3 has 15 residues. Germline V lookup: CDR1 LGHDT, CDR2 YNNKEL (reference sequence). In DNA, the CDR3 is TGTGCCAGCAGCCAAGACGGTGGCACCACAGATACGCAGTATTTT. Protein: CASSQDGGTTDTQYF.

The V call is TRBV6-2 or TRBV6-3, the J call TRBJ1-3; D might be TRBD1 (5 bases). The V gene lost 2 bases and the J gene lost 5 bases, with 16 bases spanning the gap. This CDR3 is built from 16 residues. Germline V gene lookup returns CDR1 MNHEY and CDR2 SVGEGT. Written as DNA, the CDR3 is TGTGCCAGCAGTTACGTCGGGGACCAGCATCGAAACACCATATATTTT. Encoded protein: CASSYVGDQHRNTIYF.

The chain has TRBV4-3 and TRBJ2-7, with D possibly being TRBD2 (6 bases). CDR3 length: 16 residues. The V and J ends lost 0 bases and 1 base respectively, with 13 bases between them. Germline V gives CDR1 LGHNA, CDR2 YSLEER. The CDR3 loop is CASSQDLAGGSYEQYF. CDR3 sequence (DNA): TGCGCCAGCAGCCAAGATTTGGCCGGAGGGTCCTACGAGCAGTACTTC.

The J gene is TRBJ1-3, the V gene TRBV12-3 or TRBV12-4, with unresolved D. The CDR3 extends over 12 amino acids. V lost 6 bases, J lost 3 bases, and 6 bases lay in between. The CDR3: CASSNDGNTIYF. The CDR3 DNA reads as TGTGCCAGCAGCAACGATGGAAACACCATATATTTT.

Here the CDR3 reads CASSLRSYEQYF. CDR3 bases: TGTGCCAGCAGCTTACGGTCCTACGAGCAGTACTTC. The genes are TRBV13 and TRBJ2-7; D gene unclear. The CDR3 runs 12 residues. Germline CDR1 PRHDT, CDR2 FYEKMQ (reference sequence). V lost 2 bases to trimming and J lost 1 base, with 3 bases between them.

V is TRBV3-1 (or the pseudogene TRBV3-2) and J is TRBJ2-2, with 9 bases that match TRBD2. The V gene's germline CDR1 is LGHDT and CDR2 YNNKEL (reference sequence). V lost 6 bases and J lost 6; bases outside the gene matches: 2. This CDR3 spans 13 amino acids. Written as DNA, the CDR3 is TGTGCCAGCAGGCTAGCGGGATCCGGGGAGCTGTTTTTT. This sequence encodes CASRLAGSGELFF.

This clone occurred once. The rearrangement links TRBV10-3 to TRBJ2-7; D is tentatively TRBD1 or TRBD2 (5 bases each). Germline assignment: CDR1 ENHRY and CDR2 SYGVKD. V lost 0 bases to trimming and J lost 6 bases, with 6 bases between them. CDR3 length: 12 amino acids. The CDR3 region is CAISESGVEQYF. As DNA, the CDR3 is TGTGCCATCAGTGAGTCGGGGGTCGAGCAGTACTTC.

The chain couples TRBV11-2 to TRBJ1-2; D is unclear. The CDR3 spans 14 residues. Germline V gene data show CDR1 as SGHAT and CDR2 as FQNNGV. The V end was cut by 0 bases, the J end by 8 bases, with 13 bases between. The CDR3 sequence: CASSLDQVFIGYTF. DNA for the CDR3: TGTGCCAGCAGCTTAGATCAGGTGTTTATAGGCTACACCTTC.

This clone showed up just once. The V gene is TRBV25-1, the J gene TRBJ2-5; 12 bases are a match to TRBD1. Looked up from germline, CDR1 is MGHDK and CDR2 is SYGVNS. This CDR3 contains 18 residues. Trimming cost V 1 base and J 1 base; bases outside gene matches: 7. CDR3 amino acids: CASSEFPPGQGAQETQYF. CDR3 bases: TGTGCCAGCAGTGAATTCCCCCCGGGACAGGGGGCCCAAGAGACCCAGTACTTC.